The present TCR beta chain was sequenced within a study of blood T cell repertoires in COVID-19. For the study at large: Acute and convalescent COVID-19 samples came from the United States, Italy and Spain.

J was trimmed by 7 bases and V by 3 bases; bases with no gene match: 6. This CDR3 has 15 amino acids. The germline gives CDR1 SEHNR, CDR2 FQNEAQ (reference sequence). Data came from immunoSEQ multiplex PCR; TCRdb stores just in-frame clones and leaves some out. The sample includes 250,000 to 350,000 clones, 87% of them seen just once. The chain couples TRBV7-9 to TRBJ1-4, with TRBD1 identical over 9 bases. This receptor was identified in a woman aged 25-40 years who had recovered from COVID-19. The source material was PBMCs or T cells enriched from blood (not recorded which). The CDR3 sequence: CASSLGTGSGEKLFF. CDR3 nucleotides: TGTGCCAGCAGCTTGGGGACAGGGAGCGGTGAAAAACTGTTTTTT. The whole variable domain, remainder taken from reference TRBV7-9 and TRBJ1-4, is DTGVSQNPRHKITKRGQNVTFRCDPISEHNRLYWYRQTLGQGPEFLTYFQNEAQLEKSRLLSDRFSAERPKGSFSTLEIQRTEQGDSAMYLCASSLGTGSGEKLFFGSGTQLSVL.